A single sample gave rise to the 12 T cell receptor beta chains below, sequenced in a study of shared clonotypes between healthy human individuals. TCRdb keeps only in-frame clones here, not all; method: immunoSEQ multiplex PCR. The sample holds millions of clones, 85% to 95% seen once. Sequences were obtained from naive CD4+ T cells from PBMCs. The subset here: CD45RA+ positively selected. The receptors shown here come from a man aged 18 to 29 in good health. Some clones in this sample may be carry-over from other donors' samples.

This clone occurred once. The genes are TRBV4-1 and TRBJ2-7; 9 bases agree with TRBD1. The CDR3 covers 16 residues. Trimming at V came to 1 base and at J to 3 bases, leaving 7 bases not matched to a gene. Germline V CDR1 and CDR2: MGHRA, YSYEKL. CDR3 bases: TGCGCCAGCAGCCAAGGGGCGGGACAGGGAGGCTACGAGCAGTACTTC. Protein product: CASSQGAGQGGYEQYF.

The rearrangement uses TRBV2 and TRBJ1-2; 8 bases map to TRBD1. Germline-derived CDR1 and CDR2 are SNHLY and FYNNEI. The CDR3 extends over 14 amino acids. The junction had 6 bases not matched to a gene; V was cut back by 6 bases and J by 3 bases. Here the CDR3 DNA reads TGTGCCAGCAGCGGACAGGGTAATTACTATGGCTACACCTTC. As protein: CASSGQGNYYGYTF.

About this clone itself: This may stem from a read error, because a much larger clone lies one nucleotide away. Other DNA sequences of this sample code for an identical CDR3. V gene TRBV5-1 combines with J gene TRBJ1-1; the D is unclear. The CDR3 consists of 13 residues. The V end lost 0 bases, the J end lost 3 bases, and 6 bases lay between the germline ends. The V gene's germline CDR1 is SGHRS and CDR2 YFSETQ. As DNA, the CDR3 is TGCGCCAGCAGCTTGGACGGGTACACTGAAGCTTTCTTT. The encoded protein is CASSLDGYTEAFF.

On this clone: The same CDR3 also results from other DNA sequences found in this sample. The chain employs TRBV7-9 and TRBJ2-5, with D perhaps TRBD1 or TRBD2 (6 bases each). CDR3 size: 14 residues. CDR1 is SEHNR, CDR2 FQNEAQ, per germline (reference sequence). The V end was cut by 4 bases, the J end by 5 bases, with 14 bases between. The CDR3 DNA reads as TGTGCCAGCAGCTGGACCGGGGGCGGGGAGACCCAGTACTTC. Its protein is CASSWTGGGETQYF. Full variable domain (remainder filled in from reference TRBV7-9 and TRBJ2-5): DTGVSQNPRHKITKRGQNVTFRCDPISEHNRLYWYRQTLGQGPEFLTYFQNEAQLEKSRLLSDRFSAERPKGSFSTLEIQRTEQGDSAMYLCASSWTGGGETQYFGPGTRLLVL.

The chain employs TRBV29-1 and TRBJ2-7, with D maybe TRBD2 (6 bases). Germline CDR1 is SQVTM and CDR2 is ANQGSEA. The CDR3 length is 15 residues. V lost 7 bases to trimming and J lost 0 bases, with 19 bases between them. CDR3 nucleotide sequence: TGCAGCGCAGGTCGAACGGGGGTTCTCTCCTACGAGCAGTACTTC. Residues: CSAGRTGVLSYEQYF.

V is TRBV23-1 and J is TRBJ1-3, with a weak D call TRBD1 (6 bases). TRBV23-1 is flagged as an ORF with uncertain function. This CDR3 is built from 17 residues. V lost 3 bases to trimming and J lost 2 bases, with 17 bases between them. This CDR3 is CASSQVRGRGAGNTIYF. CDR3 coding DNA: TGCGCCAGCAGTCAGGTCCGGGGGCGCGGGGCTGGAAACACCATATATTTT.

The rearrangement links TRBV9 to TRBJ2-2; tentative D call: TRBD2 (6 bases). The ends were cut back, 4 bases at V and 7 bases at J, with 23 bases in the middle. This CDR3 contains 17 residues. Germline assignment: CDR1 SGDLS and CDR2 YYNGEE. This CDR3 reads CASSPTSWAGPVGELFF. The CDR3 DNA reads as TGTGCCAGCAGCCCCACCTCCTGGGCGGGACCGGTCGGGGAGCTGTTTTTT.

V gene TRBV28 combines with J gene TRBJ2-5; D might be TRBD1 or TRBD2, each matching 5 bases. Trimming pared 4 bases from V and 5 bases from J, leaving 8 bases between. CDR3 size: 12 residues. In germline, CDR1 is MDHEN, CDR2 SYDVKM. The CDR3 nucleotides are TGTGCCAGCAGTTCAGGGAGTGAGACCCAGTACTTC. This gives the protein CASSSGSETQYF.

This clone was recorded only once. The chain uses TRBV19 and TRBJ2-7; TRBD1 is a possible D gene (7 bases). Per germline, CDR1 LNHDA and CDR2 SQIVND (reference sequence). This CDR3 spans 14 amino acids. V was pared by 5 bases and J by 5 bases, with 16 bases between. The CDR3 is CASSESGGINEQYF. The CDR3 DNA reads as TGTGCCAGTAGTGAATCAGGGGGGATTAACGAGCAGTACTTC.

V usage is TRBV4-1 and J usage is TRBJ2-5; D gene unclear. Trimming cost V 4 bases and J 5 bases, with 17 bases left between them. There are 15 residues in the CDR3. The germline V gene encodes CDR1 MGHRA and CDR2 YSYEKL. Here the CDR3 reads CASSREGVAWETQYF. CDR3 nucleotides: TGCGCCAGCAGCCGAGAAGGTGTAGCCTGGGAGACCCAGTACTTC.

The gene calls are TRBV19 and TRBJ1-2; D is possibly TRBD1 (5 bases). Germline V lookup: CDR1 LNHDA, CDR2 SQIVND (reference sequence). CDR3 length: 14 residues. Trimming took off 10 bases at V and 4 bases at J, with 19 bases between the two ends. As DNA, the CDR3 is TGTGCCACCAGCATTGGAGGGGCTGCCTATGGCTACACCTTC. Translating gives CATSIGGAAYGYTF.

The chain combines TRBV28 with TRBJ2-4; D call uncertain. This CDR3 region has 11 residues. Trimming stripped 7 bases from V and 7 bases from J, with 8 bases between. Germline-derived CDR1 and CDR2 are MDHEN and SYDVKM. The CDR3 DNA follows: TGTGCCAGCACCCGTGGGAACATTCAGTACTTC. This gives the protein CASTRGNIQYF. Full variable domain (remainder filled in from reference TRBV28 and TRBJ2-4): DVKVTQSSRYLVKRTGEKVFLECVQDMDHENMFWYRQDPGLGLRLIYFSYDVKMKEKGDIPEGYSVSREKKERFSLILESASTNQTSMYLCASTRGNIQYFGAGTRLSVL.